These 22 T cell receptor beta chains share one sample of origin, sequenced in a study of T cell repertoires in cytomegalovirus infection. TCRdb fed the reads into MiXCR, producing one record per CDR3 protein. This sample yields a few hundred thousand distinct CDR3 sequences, of which approximately 26% are seen a single time; over 10% belongs to the top ten. Sequencing was done on a sample of PBMCs. Receptor source: a human donor in good health (CMV status not recorded). Some clones in this sample may be carry-over from other donors' samples.

This sequence joins TRBV7-2 and TRBJ1-1; D unresolved. V lost 4 bases, J lost 3 bases, and 12 bases lay in between. CDR1 and CDR2 (germline): SGHTA, FQGNSA. The CDR3 has 14 residues. The CDR3 DNA sequence: TGTGCCAGCAGCTCGCCCGGCCTACACACTGAAGCTTTCTTT. This gives the protein CASSSPGLHTEAFF.

This clonotype was recorded a few times. The CDR3 DNA reads as TGTGCCAGCAGGCTCATAAACCCAAGGGCTGAAGCTTTCTTT. Amino acids: CASRLINPRAEAFF. This chain uses TRBV6-5 with TRBJ1-1; D is undetermined. Per the germline V gene, CDR1 is MNHEY and CDR2 is SVGAGI. This CDR3 comprises 14 residues. Deletions cut 6 bases from V and 6 bases from J, with 17 bases between.

This clonotype appeared many times. This chain joins TRBV6-5 and TRBJ2-7; tentatively, D is TRBD2 (5 bases). CDR1 MNHEY and CDR2 SVGAGI come from the germline V gene. The V and J ends lost 5 bases and 2 bases respectively, with 10 bases between them. CDR3 size: 13 residues. The DNA for the CDR3 is TGTGCCAGCAGTCCCGGAGGCCCCTACGAGCAGTACGTC. Translated: CASSPGGPYEQYV.

The chain couples TRBV27 to TRBJ2-7; no firm D call. CDR3 length equals 9 residues. With 6 bases removed from V and 6 bases from J, the gap between germline ends came to 3 bases. The germline V gene encodes CDR1 MNHEY and CDR2 SMNVEV (reference sequence). CDR3 sequence reads: CASRGEQYF. CDR3 in DNA: TGTGCCAGCAGGGGCGAGCAGTACTTC.

The chain links TRBV5-1 to TRBJ2-5; weak D call: TRBD2 (6 bases). Germline V lookup: CDR1 SGHRS, CDR2 YFSETQ. This CDR3 has 15 residues. Trimming left V 0 bases short and J 2 bases short, with 11 bases between. The CDR3 DNA sequence: TGCGCCAGCAGCTTGGATTCCGGGGGACAAGAGACCCAGTACTTC. Protein product: CASSLDSGGQETQYF.

The chain uses TRBV4-3 and TRBJ1-6; D call uncertain. Trimming left V 5 bases short and J 11 bases short, with 13 bases between. From germline, CDR1 is LGHNA and CDR2 YSLEER. The CDR3 contains 13 residues. The CDR3, as DNA: TGCGCCAGCAGCTCTGGACCCCGACCACCCCTCCACTTT. This sequence encodes CASSSGPRPPLHF.

J is TRBJ2-1 and V is TRBV7-2, with 9 bases matching TRBD2. Germline trimming cut 4 bases from V and 2 bases from J; bases unmatched to any gene: 9. CDR1 and CDR2 (germline): SGHTA, FQGNSA. CDR3 length equals 17 residues. CDR3 region: CASSSLGTSFPYNEQFF. CDR3 nucleotide sequence: TGTGCCAGCAGCTCACTCGGGACTAGCTTTCCCTACAATGAGCAGTTCTTC. Full variable domain (missing parts from reference TRBV7-2 and TRBJ2-1): GAGVSQSPSNKVTEKGKDVELRCDPISGHTALYWYRQSLGQGLEFLIYFQGNSAPDKSGLPSDRFSAERTGGSVSTLTIQRTQQEDSAVYLCASSSLGTSFPYNEQFFGPGTRLTVL.

The chain joins TRBV27 to TRBJ2-3; D tentatively reads TRBD1 or TRBD2 (5 bases each). This CDR3 spans 16 amino acids. Trimming removed 7 bases from V and 0 bases from J, with 17 bases in between. Per germline, CDR1 MNHEY and CDR2 SMNVEV (reference sequence). The CDR3 bases are TGTGCCAGCACCCAGGGATGGGGCGGGAGCACAGATACGCAGTATTTT. Amino acid sequence: CASTQGWGGSTDTQYF.

This clonotype turned up a few times. The chain uses TRBV11-2 and TRBJ2-1; TRBD1 agrees at 8 bases. The germline V gene has CDR1 SGHAT and CDR2 FQNNGV. V shed 5 bases, J shed 9 bases, and the junction held 12 bases outside the gene matches. The CDR3 has 15 amino acids. The chain's CDR3 is CASSPTGQAAGEQFF. The CDR3 region has the DNA TGTGCCAGCAGCCCCACGGGACAGGCGGCTGGTGAGCAGTTCTTC.

The chain combines TRBV6-2 or TRBV6-3 with TRBJ2-7; no reliable D call. Germline V gives CDR1 MNHEY, CDR2 SVGEGT. This CDR3 is built from 17 residues. V lost 0 bases and J lost 3, with 18 bases in between. CDR3 nucleotides: TGTGCCAGCAGTTACTCGATTTGGGCGGAAAAGTTCTACGAGCAGTACGTC. This translates into CASSYSIWAEKFYEQYV.

This clonotype was counted ten times or more. At one end, the junction sequence differs from germline, possibly due to a read error. The chain carries TRBV5-1 and TRBJ2-7; TRBD1 matches at 9 bases. This CDR3 contains 14 residues. Germline assignment: CDR1 SGHRS and CDR2 YFSETQ. CDR3 residues: CASSLGQGFNEQYF. The CDR3 DNA is TGTGCCAGCAGCTTAGGACAGGGGTTTAACGAGCAGTACTTC.

CDR3 nucleotides: TGTGCCTCCGGGGATAACTATGGCTACACCTTC. Translated: CASGDNYGYTF. This chain uses TRBV6-5 with TRBJ1-2; no clear D gene. Trimming shortened V by 11 bases and J by 1 base, and 8 bases separated the two germline ends. This CDR3 contains 11 residues. Germline lookup yields CDR1 MNHEY and CDR2 SVGAGI.

CDR3 residues: CASSLDPVSSYNEQFF. CDR3 DNA: TGTGCCAGCAGCTTAGATCCTGTAAGCTCCTACAATGAGCAGTTCTTC. The chain uses TRBV7-6 and TRBJ2-1; D ambiguous. The CDR3 contains 16 residues. Trimming took off 1 base at V and 0 bases at J, with 10 bases between the two ends. Per germline, CDR1 SGHVS and CDR2 FNYEAQ.

This clonotype was detected only once. The gene calls are TRBV6-1 and TRBJ2-7, with 7 bases matching TRBD1. The CDR3 is 14 amino acids. Germline trimming cut 4 bases from V and 3 bases from J; bases unmatched to any gene: 6. Germline CDR1 and CDR2: MNHNS and SASEGT. CDR3 DNA: TGTGCCAGCAGTGCGTACTGGGACAGCTACGAGCAGTACTTC. This gives the protein CASSAYWDSYEQYF.

The CDR3 coding sequence is TGTGCCAGCAGTCTACAGGAGGGCACCTACAATGAGCAGTTCTTC. This gives the protein CASSLQEGTYNEQFF. The rearrangement links TRBV6-2 or TRBV6-3 to TRBJ2-1; D might be TRBD2 (6 bases). V shed 5 bases and J shed 2 bases, with 13 bases lying between them. The CDR3 has 15 amino acids. The germline CDR1 and CDR2 sequences are MNHEY and SVGEGT.

The chain combines TRBV12-3 or TRBV12-4 with TRBJ1-2; 7 bases line up with TRBD1. V was clipped by 4 bases and J by 8 bases; unmatched bases: 7. The CDR3 consists of 13 residues. CDR3 sequence (DNA): TGTGCCAGCAGTTGGGACAGACAAAGCGGCTACACCTTC. Protein sequence: CASSWDRQSGYTF.

This clonotype was recorded at least ten times. The chain carries TRBV19 and TRBJ2-3; D gene unclear. Germline V lookup: CDR1 LNHDA, CDR2 SQIVND (reference sequence). Trimming shortened V by 3 bases and J by 4 bases, and 8 bases separated the two germline ends. The CDR3 spans 13 residues. CDR3 loop: CASSIAAADTQYF. The CDR3 DNA follows: TGTGCCAGTAGTATTGCGGCGGCAGATACGCAGTATTTT. Complete variable domain (other parts from reference TRBV19 and TRBJ2-3): DGGITQSPKYLFRKEGQNVTLSCEQNLNHDAMYWYRQDPGQGLRLIYYSQIVNDFQKGDIAEGYSVSREKKESFPLTVTSAQKNPTAFYLCASSIAAADTQYFGPGTRLTVL.

This clonotype has a handful of counts. The chain recombines TRBV7-9 with TRBJ2-1; a weak D match, TRBD1 (6 bases). Trimming took 5 bases from V and 4 from J, leaving 15 bases between them. Germline CDR1 SEHNR, CDR2 FQNEAQ (reference sequence). This CDR3 comprises 15 residues. The CDR3 region has the DNA TGTGCCAGCAGCCAGAGGGGGAGACCTTACAATGAGCAGTTCTTC. Residues: CASSQRGRPYNEQFF.

The table lists this clonotype with a few counts. The chain has TRBV11-2 and TRBJ2-5; 7 nucleotides align to TRBD2. The CDR3 is made up of 15 amino acids. From germline, CDR1 is SGHAT and CDR2 FQNNGV. Trimming cost V 4 bases and J 2 bases; bases outside gene matches: 7. The DNA for the CDR3 is TGTGCCAGCAGCTGGAACCCTAGCGGTCAAGAGACCCAGTACTTC. Residues: CASSWNPSGQETQYF.

V is TRBV19 and J is TRBJ1-1; D perhaps matches TRBD1 (6 bases). V was shortened by 4 bases and J by 1 base, with 16 bases between the two germline ends. Germline V gene data show CDR1 as LNHDA and CDR2 as SQIVND (reference sequence). This CDR3 is built from 16 residues. Written as DNA, the CDR3 is TGTGCCAGTAGTAATCGGGTTGGGGGCAGGAACACTGAAGCTTTCTTT. This sequence encodes CASSNRVGGRNTEAFF. Combining the CDR3 with reference TRBV19 and TRBJ1-1 gives the whole variable domain DGGITQSPKYLFRKEGQNVTLSCEQNLNHDAMYWYRQDPGQGLRLIYYSQIVNDFQKGDIAEGYSVSREKKESFPLTVTSAQKNPTAFYLCASSNRVGGRNTEAFFGQGTRLTVV.

V gene TRBV24-1 combines with J gene TRBJ2-7, with D uncertain. Trimming took off 1 base at V and 4 bases at J, with 10 bases between the two ends. The CDR3 has 14 residues. From germline, CDR1 is KGHDR and CDR2 SFDVKD. CDR3 region: CATSDFRPGYEQYV. Written as DNA, the CDR3 is TGTGCCACCAGTGATTTCCGACCTGGATACGAGCAGTACGTC.

The genes are TRBV6-6 and TRBJ2-5, with D tentatively TRBD2 (6 bases). Trimming shortened V by 6 bases and J by 5 bases, and 16 bases separated the two germline ends. The CDR3 has 14 residues. Germline CDR1 reads MNHNY; CDR2 reads SVGAGI (reference sequence). CDR3 coding DNA: TGTGCCAGCAGATGGCGGGTGGGAGGTGAGACCCAGTACTTC. Its protein product is CASRWRVGGETQYF.